The 21 T cell receptor beta chains below all came from one sample that was sequenced in a study of blood T cell repertoires in COVID-19. The method was immunoSEQ multiplex PCR; TCRdb's version includes in-frame clones alone and lacks a portion of them. The sample holds 350,000 to 400,000 clones; roughly 90% are singletons and the top ten take roughly 0.97%. The sample taken for sequencing was PBMCs or T cells enriched from blood (not recorded which). The receptors originated from a woman aged 25 to 45 with acute COVID-19.

The chain recombines TRBV29-1 with TRBJ1-1, with D possibly matching TRBD1 (5 bases). Trimming removed 1 base from V and 1 base from J, with 10 bases in between. This CDR3 region has 14 residues. Looked up from germline, CDR1 is SQVTM and CDR2 is ANQGSEA. The CDR3 region has the DNA TGCAGCGTTGAAGCAGGGCAGTGGAACACTGAAGCTTTCTTT. Amino acid sequence: CSVEAGQWNTEAFF. The variable domain in full, completed from reference TRBV29-1 and TRBJ1-1, reads SAVISQKPSRDICQRGTSLTIQCQVDSQVTMMFWYRQQPGQSLTLIATANQGSEATYESGFVIDKFPISRPNLTFSTLTVSNMSPEDSSIYLCSVEAGQWNTEAFFGQGTRLTVV.

J is TRBJ2-7 and V is TRBV5-6; maybe TRBD1 (6 bases). The V end lost 2 bases, the J end lost 0 bases, and 12 bases lay between the germline ends. The CDR3 runs 15 residues. Germline values: CDR1 SGHDT, CDR2 YYEEEE. The DNA of the CDR3 is TGTGCCAGCAGCTTTGATGACAGGAACTCCTACGAGCAGTACTTC. It specifies CASSFDDRNSYEQYF.

As regards this clone: The CDR3 end shows no conserved phenylalanine or tryptophan, and so a read error is likely. The limits of the CDR3 on the DNA are not certain, so only TCRdb's listed CDR3 is given. This rearrangement joins TRBV5-1 to TRBJ1-3; the table's D call, TRBD1, was not checked against the DNA. The CDR3 has 10 amino acids, counting both end residues. Germline-derived CDR1 and CDR2 are SGHRS and YFSETQ. The CDR3 protein is CASSLGDRDT.

The chain couples TRBV19 to TRBJ2-7; 10 bases agree with TRBD2. CDR1 and CDR2 (germline): LNHDA, SQIVND (reference sequence). This CDR3 region has 17 residues. The trim removed 4 bases at V and 4 bases at J, leaving 13 bases unmatched. The CDR3: CASSRSPAGGTFYEQYF. CDR3 sequence (DNA): TGTGCCAGTAGTAGATCCCCAGCGGGGGGGACCTTTTACGAGCAGTACTTC.

As regards this clone: A junction boundary mismatches the germline segment, possibly from a read error. V usage is TRBV10-3 and J usage is TRBJ1-3, with TRBD1 identical over 8 bases. This CDR3 region has 12 residues. CDR1 and CDR2 (germline): ENHRY, SYGVKD. For the CDR3, the DNA is TGTGCCATCAGTGAGTCAGGACAGGGACGGTGGTTT. Protein product: CAISESGQGRWF.

This rearrangement joins TRBV5-5 to TRBJ2-7; D is unclear. The CDR3 totals 17 residues. Between the trimmed V and J ends, which lost 0 bases and 2 bases, there was a span of 18 bases. The V gene's germline CDR1 is SGHKS and CDR2 YYEKEE (reference sequence). The CDR3 is CASSLVSGYYEPYEQYF. CDR3 nucleotides: TGTGCCAGCAGCTTGGTGTCTGGATACTACGAGCCCTACGAGCAGTACTTC.

V is TRBV28 and J is TRBJ1-1, with D tentatively TRBD1 (6 bases). The germline gives CDR1 MDHEN, CDR2 SYDVKM. With 6 bases removed from V and 2 bases from J, the gap between germline ends came to 19 bases. This CDR3 is 16 amino acids long. The CDR3, as DNA: TGTGCCAGCAGCCCCAGGGGCGAGTTAACTAACACTGAAGCTTTCTTT. Protein product: CASSPRGELTNTEAFF. Based on the CDR3 plus reference TRBV28 and TRBJ1-1, the full variable domain is DVKVTQSSRYLVKRTGEKVFLECVQDMDHENMFWYRQDPGLGLRLIYFSYDVKMKEKGDIPEGYSVSREKKERFSLILESASTNQTSMYLCASSPRGELTNTEAFFGQGTRLTVV.

Only a few counts were recorded for this clone. This sequence joins TRBV19 and TRBJ2-2; the match to TRBD1 covers 8 bases. CDR3 length: 21 amino acids. J was trimmed by 1 base and V by 1 base; bases with no gene match: 17. Per germline, CDR1 LNHDA and CDR2 SQIVND (reference sequence). As DNA, the CDR3 is TGTGCCAGTAGTATAGGATTCCGGACAGGGAGGCTAGCCATGAACACCGGGGAGCTGTTTTTT. Encoded protein: CASSIGFRTGRLAMNTGELFF.

The rearrangement joins TRBV5-1 to TRBJ1-6; 8 bases fit TRBD1. The CDR3 loop spans 15 amino acids. Germline V CDR1 and CDR2: SGHRS, YFSETQ. Trimming cost V 3 bases and J 7 bases; bases outside gene matches: 6. The CDR3 sequence: CASSSAQGENSPLHF. The CDR3 coding sequence is TGCGCCAGCAGCTCGGCACAGGGGGAGAATTCACCCCTCCACTTT.

This chain joins TRBV3-1 (or the pseudogene TRBV3-2) and TRBJ1-2, with 9 positions matching TRBD1. This CDR3 has 17 amino acids. V lost 4 bases and J lost 2; bases outside the gene matches: 11. Germline CDR1 and CDR2: LGHDT and YNNKEL (reference sequence). This chain's CDR3 is CASSPQYRGQGNYGYTF. The CDR3 coding sequence is TGTGCCAGCAGCCCACAATACAGGGGGCAAGGGAACTATGGCTACACCTTC.

V gene TRBV19 combines with J gene TRBJ1-4, with D tentatively TRBD1 (5 bases). This CDR3 contains 12 residues. Trimming took 7 bases from V and 4 from J, leaving 7 bases between them. Looked up from germline, CDR1 is LNHDA and CDR2 is SQIVND (reference sequence). CDR3 DNA: TGTGCCAGTACAGGGTATAATGAAAAACTGTTTTTT. It translates to CASTGYNEKLFF.

The chain is built from TRBV7-9 and TRBJ1-2; 7 bases are a match to TRBD1. CDR1 and CDR2 from the germline V gene are SEHNR and FQNEAQ (reference sequence). CDR3 length: 16 amino acids. V shed 1 base and J 7 bases; nucleotides not matched to a gene: 12. The CDR3 DNA is TGTGCCAGCAGCTTAGTGGCGACAGGGCCCCACGGTGGCTACACCTTC. Protein: CASSLVATGPHGGYTF.

The CDR3 region is CASSYIRGEQFF. The CDR3 DNA is TGTGCCAGCAGTTACATTAGGGGTGAGCAGTTCTTC. V gene TRBV12-3 or TRBV12-4 combines with J gene TRBJ2-1, with D tentatively TRBD1 (5 bases). V lost 4 bases, J lost 9 bases, and 10 bases lay in between. The CDR3 extends over 12 amino acids.

The gene calls are TRBV6-5 and TRBJ2-2; the match to TRBD1 covers 8 bases. There are 14 residues in the CDR3. Germline V lookup: CDR1 MNHEY, CDR2 SVGAGI. The V gene end was trimmed by 7 bases and the J gene end by 9 bases; junction bases not matched to a gene: 10. CDR3 in DNA: TGTGCCAGCACCCTGGGACAGGCCCCAAGGGAGCTGTTTTTT. Protein sequence: CASTLGQAPRELFF.

This clone was seen a handful of times. The rearrangement links TRBV2 to TRBJ1-1; D perhaps matches TRBD1 (5 bases). Germline loops: CDR1 SNHLY, CDR2 FYNNEI. The CDR3 loop spans 17 amino acids. V gave up 1 base and J gave up 4 bases, with 19 bases separating them. CDR3 loop: CASSEGGGWGRTTEAFF. DNA of the CDR3: TGTGCCAGCAGTGAAGGGGGGGGTTGGGGAAGAACCACTGAAGCTTTCTTT.

The chain couples TRBV18 to TRBJ2-1; 11 bases align to TRBD2. Germline V gene lookup returns CDR1 KGHSH and CDR2 LQKENI. Trimming cost V 7 bases and J 8 bases; bases outside gene matches: 16. This CDR3 comprises 17 residues. CDR3 residues: CASCATLELAGVDEQFF. CDR3 sequence (DNA): TGTGCCAGCTGCGCAACCCTGGAACTAGCGGGGGTGGATGAGCAGTTCTTC.

CDR3 amino acids: CASSLREQYNQPQHF. As DNA, the CDR3 is TGTGCCAGCAGCTTGCGGGAACAGTACAATCAGCCCCAGCATTTT. The chain joins TRBV5-6 to TRBJ1-5, with unresolved D. Trimming shortened V by 1 base and J by 3 bases, and 11 bases separated the two germline ends. Germline V gene sequence: CDR1 SGHDT, CDR2 YYEEEE. The CDR3 is 15 residues long.

V gene TRBV29-1 combines with J gene TRBJ2-3, with D tentatively TRBD1 (5 bases). The germline gives CDR1 SQVTM, CDR2 ANQGSEA. The V and J ends lost 2 bases and 3 bases respectively, with 6 bases between them. The CDR3 is 12 residues long. The CDR3 DNA reads TGCAGCGTTGAAAAGGGGACAGATACGCAGTATTTT. Its translation is CSVEKGTDTQYF.

V gene TRBV5-1 combines with J gene TRBJ2-7; 8 bases line up with TRBD1. Trimming at V came to 1 base and at J to 2 bases, leaving 2 bases not matched to a gene. In germline, CDR1 is SGHRS, CDR2 YFSETQ. This CDR3 is built from 14 residues. The CDR3 DNA reads as TGCGCCAGCAGCTTGTTACAGGGGGCCTACGAGCAGTACTTC. It encodes CASSLLQGAYEQYF.

The chain joins TRBV3-1 (or the pseudogene TRBV3-2) to TRBJ1-1; maybe TRBD1 (5 bases). The CDR3 consists of 15 residues. V lost 4 bases, J lost 3 bases, and 15 bases lay in between. Germline lookup yields CDR1 LGHDT and CDR2 YNNKEL (reference sequence). In DNA form, the CDR3 reads TGTGCCAGCAGCCCTGGCGGGACGTACTACACTGAAGCTTTCTTT. Its protein product is CASSPGGTYYTEAFF.

J is TRBJ2-1 and V is TRBV18, with 8 nucleotides matching TRBD1. There are 15 residues in the CDR3. CDR1 is KGHSH and CDR2 is LQKENI in the germline V gene. With 4 bases clipped from V and 3 bases from J, the junction kept 5 bases outside the gene matches. CDR3 bases: TGTGCCAGCTCACTCGACAGGGGTTACTACAATGAGCAGTTCTTC. Protein: CASSLDRGYYNEQFF.